This TCR beta chain was identified in a study of graft-versus-host responses after intestinal transplantation. Study-level background: Induction using anti-thymocyte globulin, followed by tacrolimus and steroids for two to three years, was given to all recipients.

The CDR3 covers 15 residues. CDR1 is SGHRS and CDR2 is YFSETQ in the germline V gene. With 2 bases removed from V and 5 bases from J, the gap between germline ends came to 16 bases. Study observations and caveats: Early post-transplant HvG declines were associated with peak circulating GvH clone levels.

Regarding this clone: The antigen remains undetermined.

Marrow obtained after transplant originated from the posterior iliac crest or elsewhere. TCRdb's copy holds only in-frame clones and misses some; the assay was immunoSEQ multiplex PCR. This sample yields 15,000 to 20,000 clones, of which about 89% are seen a single time; roughly 7.2% belongs to the top ten. The rearrangement joins TRBV5-1 to TRBJ1-1; D might be TRBD1 (5 bases). The input for sequencing was bone marrow, taken roughly 120 days after intestinal transplantation. The TCR was taken from a human patient who received an intestinal transplant, so some T cells may come from the graft donor. The CDR3 region is CASSFTLGRGTEAFF. In DNA, the CDR3 is TGCGCCAGCAGCTTTACCCTCGGGAGGGGTACTGAAGCTTTCTTT.